Following are 30 T cell receptor beta chains from one sample sequenced in a study of cytomegalovirus exposure and HLA in healthy donors. The PCR employed 60 Vbeta primers together with 13 Jbeta primers. Some clones are missing from TCRdb's copy, which holds only in-frame ones; the method was immunoSEQ multiplex PCR. The table lists approximately 200,000 clones, under 90% of them singletons. Sequenced sample: PBMCs. The origin of the receptors is a boy aged 2-9 years in good health and CMV-seronegative.

The chain recombines TRBV4-1 with TRBJ2-7, with 8 bases aligning to TRBD2. The germline CDR1 and CDR2 sequences are MGHRA and YSYEKL. The CDR3 consists of 15 residues. Losses at the gene ends were 1 base for V and 3 bases for J; bases not matched to a gene: 5. CDR3 sequence reads: CASSQVGRGGYEQYF. The CDR3 DNA sequence: TGCGCCAGCAGCCAAGTGGGTCGGGGGGGCTACGAGCAGTACTTC.

Details on this clone: Different DNA sequences within this sample yield the same CDR3. V is TRBV15 and J is TRBJ2-2, with 8 bases fitting TRBD1. Germline loops: CDR1 LNHNV, CDR2 YYDKDF (reference sequence). The CDR3 runs 17 residues. Unmatched junction bases numbered 14, after V lost 5 bases and J lost 6 bases. The CDR3 region is CATSLHIGTGRAGELFF. The CDR3 nucleotides are TGTGCCACCAGCCTACATATTGGGACAGGTAGAGCCGGGGAGCTGTTTTTT. The variable domain in full, with the rest retrieved from reference TRBV15 and TRBJ2-2, is DAMVIQNPRYQVTQFGKPVTLSCSQTLNHNVMYWYQQKSSQAPKLLFHYYDKDFNNEADTPDNFQSRRPNTSFCFLDIRSPGLGDTAMYLCATSLHIGTGRAGELFFGEGSRLTVL.

The rearrangement uses TRBV14 and TRBJ2-1, with 7 bases lining up with TRBD1. Germline CDR1 SGHDN, CDR2 FVKESK. The CDR3 consists of 16 residues. V gave up 5 bases and J gave up 0 bases; unmatched junction bases: 7. The DNA for the CDR3 is TGTGCCAGCAGCGGAACAGGGGACCGCTCCTACAATGAGCAGTTCTTC. It encodes CASSGTGDRSYNEQFF.

The chain is built from TRBV5-1 and TRBJ2-3; the D gene is possibly TRBD1 (6 bases). Trimming pared 4 bases from V and 6 bases from J, leaving 18 bases between. Germline V lookup: CDR1 SGHRS, CDR2 YFSETQ. The CDR3 length is 15 residues. The CDR3 DNA is TGCGCCAGCAGCGTTACAGGGAGCGTGGGGGATACGCAGTATTTT. Its translation is CASSVTGSVGDTQYF. Full variable domain (missing parts from reference TRBV5-1 and TRBJ2-3): KAGVTQTPRYLIKTRGQQVTLSCSPISGHRSVSWYQQTPGQGLQFLFEYFSETQRNKGNFPGRFSGRQFSNSRSEMNVSTLELGDSALYLCASSVTGSVGDTQYFGPGTRLTVL.

This clone was observed a few times. The chain links TRBV6-5 to TRBJ1-1; D is perhaps TRBD1 (5 bases). The CDR3 length is 13 residues. The germline V and J ends were trimmed by 5 bases and 3 bases, with 10 bases remaining between them. Germline V lookup: CDR1 MNHEY, CDR2 SVGAGI. The CDR3 here is CASSPGQYTEAFF. CDR3 nucleotides: TGTGCCAGCAGTCCTGGACAATACACTGAAGCTTTCTTT.

In its sample, this clone was seen once. V is TRBV5-5 and J is TRBJ2-7, with D tentatively TRBD1 (8 bases). This CDR3 has 15 amino acids. The germline CDR1 and CDR2 sequences are SGHKS and YYEKEE (reference sequence). Deletions cut 4 bases from V and 3 bases from J, with 17 bases between. DNA of the CDR3: TGTGCCAGCAGCCCACAGGGGGGGAGTTTCTACGAGCAGTACTTC. As protein: CASSPQGGSFYEQYF.

This chain connects TRBV7-2 to TRBJ1-2, with TRBD1 identical over 10 bases. Germline V lookup: CDR1 SGHTA, CDR2 FQGNSA. V shed 3 bases, J shed 4 bases, and the junction held 5 bases outside the gene matches. The CDR3 is 15 residues long. CDR3 sequence: CASSFPGQGSYGYTF. Here the CDR3 DNA reads TGTGCCAGCAGCTTTCCGGGACAGGGGTCCTATGGCTACACCTTC.

The chain uses TRBV7-2 and TRBJ1-2; no reliable D call. The CDR3 totals 14 residues. CDR1 and CDR2 from the germline V gene are SGHTA and FQGNSA. Trimming left V 0 bases short and J 2 bases short, with 7 bases between. CDR3 in DNA: TGTGCCAGCAGCTTAGCGGCAGAAAACTATGGCTACACCTTC. This gives the protein CASSLAAENYGYTF.

The V call is TRBV7-2, the J call TRBJ2-7, with 11 bases fitting TRBD1. CDR1 SGHTA and CDR2 FQGNSA come from the germline V gene. V dropped 4 bases and J dropped 1; count of bases not matched to a gene: 0. The CDR3 is made up of 14 amino acids. The DNA of the CDR3 is TGTGCCAGCAGCTGGGACAGGGGGTCCTACGAGCAGTACTTC. Protein sequence: CASSWDRGSYEQYF.

This chain connects TRBV11-2 to TRBJ2-1; no firm D call. Trimming left V 4 bases short and J 0 bases short, with 16 bases between. Germline V gene data show CDR1 as SGHAT and CDR2 as FQNNGV. This CDR3 is 17 amino acids long. The CDR3 reads CASSSLVAPSSYNEQFF. Written as DNA, the CDR3 is TGTGCCAGCAGCTCCCTGGTAGCCCCGAGCTCCTACAATGAGCAGTTCTTC.

The chain uses TRBV7-2 and TRBJ2-5; TRBD2 agrees at 7 bases. This CDR3 comprises 16 residues. The germline CDR1 and CDR2 sequences are SGHTA and FQGNSA. The V segment lost 1 base and the J segment 2 bases; nucleotides outside the gene matches: 7. The CDR3 coding sequence is TGTGCCAGCAGCTTAGGGCCAGAAGCGGGGCAAGAGACCCAGTACTTC. Its protein is CASSLGPEAGQETQYF.

The rearrangement uses TRBV6-1 and TRBJ1-1; D remains unclear. The V gene lost 8 bases and the J gene lost 4 bases, with 17 bases spanning the gap. Germline V CDR1 and CDR2: MNHNS, SASEGT. The length of the CDR3 is 14 residues. The CDR3 reads CASRVEGSATEAFF. DNA of the CDR3: TGTGCCAGCCGGGTGGAAGGTTCGGCCACTGAAGCTTTCTTT.

V gene TRBV6-6 combines with J gene TRBJ2-3; 8 nucleotides line up with TRBD1. V shed 5 bases, J shed 3 bases, and the junction held 10 bases outside the gene matches. Germline V lookup: CDR1 MNHNY, CDR2 SVGAGI (reference sequence). The length of the CDR3 is 16 residues. Written as DNA, the CDR3 is TGTGCCAGCAGTCCCGCTTCAGGGGGCAGGACAGATACGCAGTATTTT. It codes for CASSPASGGRTDTQYF.

The rearrangement links TRBV18 to TRBJ2-1, with D perhaps matching TRBD1 (6 bases). The CDR3 extends over 15 amino acids. Germline assignment: CDR1 KGHSH and CDR2 LQKENI. V lost 2 bases and J lost 9, with 17 bases in between. The CDR3 protein is CASSPRGVDRSEQFF. The CDR3 region has the DNA TGTGCCAGCTCACCAAGAGGGGTAGACAGGAGTGAGCAGTTCTTC.

This clone showed up just once. V usage is TRBV13 and J usage is TRBJ2-5; a possible D gene is TRBD1 (8 bases). Near its end, the DNA agrees better with TRBJ2-7, so the J call may be wrong. There are 15 residues in the CDR3. In germline, CDR1 is PRHDT, CDR2 FYEKMQ (reference sequence). The CDR3 is CASSPLGTGGVEQYF. The DNA for the CDR3 is TGTGCCAGCAGCCCCTTGGGAACAGGGGGGGTCGAGCAGTACTTC.

This clone was seen a handful of times. The chain has TRBV11-1 and TRBJ1-2; D possibly corresponds to TRBD1 (6 bases). This CDR3 contains 13 residues. Trimming left V 5 bases short and J 4 bases short, with 11 bases between. Germline V gene data show CDR1 as SGHAT and CDR2 as FQDESV (reference sequence). The CDR3 loop reads CASSETGFYGYTF. DNA for the CDR3: TGTGCCAGCAGCGAAACAGGGTTCTATGGCTACACCTTC.

The rearrangement uses TRBV21-1 and TRBJ2-7; TRBD1 is taken as the D call from the table, unchecked against the DNA. TRBV21-1 is classified as a pseudogene. This CDR3 spans 14 amino acids. CDR3 sequence reads: CASSKDDRSHEQYF. CDR3 nucleotide sequence: TGTGCCAGCAGCAAAGATGACAGGTCCCACGAGCAGTACTTC.

This chain uses TRBV7-9 with TRBJ1-2; maybe TRBD1 (5 bases). CDR1 is SEHNR and CDR2 is FQNEAQ in the germline V gene (reference sequence). The germline V and J ends were trimmed by 0 bases and 6 bases, with 11 bases remaining between them. The CDR3 spans 14 residues. CDR3: CASSLALRGDGYTF. For the CDR3, the DNA is TGTGCCAGCAGCTTAGCGTTAAGGGGCGATGGCTACACCTTC.

CDR3 nucleotides: TGTGCCAGCAGCTTCATACCGGGACAGGGTTCACCCCTCCACTTT. It yields the protein CASSFIPGQGSPLHF. V is TRBV7-2 and J is TRBJ1-6; the match to TRBD1 covers 9 bases. CDR1 and CDR2 from the germline V gene are SGHTA and FQGNSA. The junction had 6 bases not matched to a gene; V was cut back by 3 bases and J by 9 bases. This CDR3 spans 15 amino acids.

The chain links TRBV19 to TRBJ1-2, with 8 bases identical to TRBD1. After removal of 5 bases from V and 6 bases from J, the junction contained 5 bases not matched to a gene. The germline V gene encodes CDR1 LNHDA and CDR2 SQIVND (reference sequence). The CDR3 runs to 13 residues. The CDR3 loop reads CASSRQGTHGYTF. The CDR3 DNA follows: TGTGCCAGTAGTCGACAGGGGACCCATGGCTACACCTTC. Looking up the rest from reference TRBV19 and TRBJ1-2 gives the full variable domain: DGGITQSPKYLFRKEGQNVTLSCEQNLNHDAMYWYRQDPGQGLRLIYYSQIVNDFQKGDIAEGYSVSREKKESFPLTVTSAQKNPTAFYLCASSRQGTHGYTFGSGTRLTVV.

This chain uses TRBV15 with TRBJ1-3, with D possibly TRBD1 on 6 matching bases. Trimming removed 9 bases at V and 2 bases at J, with 8 bases between. Per the germline V gene, CDR1 is LNHNV and CDR2 is YYDKDF (reference sequence). The CDR3 has 12 amino acids. CDR3 in amino acids: CATKGAGNTIYF. The CDR3 DNA follows: TGTGCCACTAAGGGGGCTGGAAACACCATATATTTT.

This clone was observed once. This chain's CDR3 is CASSPVTERYNEQFF. The CDR3 DNA reads as TGTGCCAGCTCACCGGTAACGGAGAGATACAATGAGCAGTTCTTC. The rearrangement uses TRBV18 and TRBJ2-1; no clear D gene. Germline CDR1 is KGHSH and CDR2 is LQKENI. The CDR3 sequence is 15 residues long. V shed 3 bases and J shed 4 bases, with 13 bases lying between them.

The gene calls are TRBV5-1 and TRBJ2-7; 7 bases line up with TRBD1. Germline V gene data show CDR1 as SGHRS and CDR2 as YFSETQ. The CDR3 has 14 amino acids. Trimming cost V 2 bases and J 2 bases; bases outside gene matches: 4. The CDR3 region is CASSFLDRTYEQYF. CDR3 DNA sequence: TGCGCCAGCAGCTTCTTGGACAGGACCTACGAGCAGTACTTC.

In its sample, this clone was seen a few times. This chain joins TRBV27 and TRBJ2-5; 7 nucleotides agree with TRBD2. In germline, CDR1 is MNHEY, CDR2 SMNVEV (reference sequence). CDR3 length: 12 residues. With 7 bases clipped from V and 7 bases from J, the junction kept 6 bases outside the gene matches. This CDR3 is CASTTGEGTQYF. The CDR3 nucleotides read TGTGCCAGCACTACCGGGGAGGGGACCCAGTACTTC.

The genes are TRBV15 and TRBJ1-2; D is perhaps TRBD1 (5 bases). CDR1 is LNHNV and CDR2 is YYDKDF in the germline V gene (reference sequence). V dropped 1 base and J dropped 7 bases, with 19 bases sitting between them. The CDR3 covers 16 residues. DNA for the CDR3: TGTGCCACCAGCAGAGCGCGGGGGGGGGAATTGAGTGGCTACACCTTC. As protein: CATSRARGGELSGYTF.

This chain joins TRBV29-1 and TRBJ1-2; D is possibly TRBD1 (6 bases). The CDR3 contains 12 residues. V lost 7 bases, J lost 6 bases, and 15 bases lay in between. The germline gives CDR1 SQVTM, CDR2 ANQGSEA. CDR3 bases: TGCAGCGCCGTCCGGGACAAGAATGGCTACACCTTC. Its translation: CSAVRDKNGYTF.

V gene TRBV7-2 combines with J gene TRBJ1-5, with D tentatively TRBD1 (6 bases). CDR1 and CDR2 from the germline V gene are SGHTA and FQGNSA. This CDR3 contains 14 residues. Trimming stripped 2 bases from V and 4 bases from J, with 9 bases between. In nucleotides, the CDR3 is TGTGCCAGCAGCTTACAGGGGCCAAATCAGCCCCAGCATTTT. This sequence encodes CASSLQGPNQPQHF.

The J gene is TRBJ1-1, the V gene TRBV7-9, with no clear D. CDR3 length: 12 residues. V was pared by 2 bases and J by 8 bases, with 9 bases between. Germline CDR1 is SEHNR and CDR2 is FQNEAQ (reference sequence). In nucleotides, the CDR3 is TGTGCCAGCAGCTTAATGACCAGGGAAGCTTTCTTT. Its translation is CASSLMTREAFF.

The V gene is TRBV9, the J gene TRBJ2-3; 9 bases fit TRBD2. The V and J ends lost 0 bases and 4 bases, in that order; junction bases with no gene match: 6. Germline V gene data show CDR1 as SGDLS and CDR2 as YYNGEE. The CDR3 is 16 residues long. CDR3 sequence reads: CASSVEAGGRADTQYF. CDR3 DNA: TGTGCCAGCAGCGTAGAAGCGGGGGGAAGGGCAGATACGCAGTATTTT. Supplemented by reference TRBV9 and TRBJ2-3, the full variable domain reads DSGVTQTPKHLITATGQRVTLRCSPRSGDLSVYWYQQSLDQGLQFLIQYYNGEERAKGNILERFSAQQFPDLHSELNLSSLELGDSALYFCASSVEAGGRADTQYFGPGTRLTVL.

Here the CDR3 DNA reads TGTGCCAGCAGCTCTTCAAGCGGGGGACACGAGCAGTACTTC. Protein sequence: CASSSSSGGHEQYF. The chain carries TRBV7-6 and TRBJ2-7, with TRBD2 identical over 8 bases. Germline V gene sequence: CDR1 SGHVS, CDR2 FNYEAQ. This CDR3 is built from 14 residues. V was clipped by 4 bases and J by 5 bases; unmatched bases: 7. Together with reference TRBV7-6 and TRBJ2-7, the CDR3 gives the full variable domain: GAGVSQSPRYKVTKRGQDVALRCDPISGHVSLYWYRQALGQGPEFLTYFNYEAQQDKSGLPNDRFSAERPEGSISTLTIQRTEQRDSAMYRCASSSSSGGHEQYFGPGTRLTVT.